These T cell receptor beta chains were read from a single sample in a study of immune characterization of retroperitoneal liposarcoma. Using its own MiXCR run on the PCR reads, TCRdb lists one record per CDR3 protein. The profile shows approximately 3,000 distinct CDR3 sequences, approximately 46% of them singletons. Input material: tumor tissue. These receptors were collected from a male donor with retroperitoneal liposarcoma. The CDR3 runs from the conserved cysteine through the conserved F or W. D genes are given only for firm matches. Not every row has a clone size; where given, it reads once, few, many or a size class.

size	D	V	J	DNA	CDR3
-	-	TRBV7-2	TRBJ2-3	TGTGCCAGCAGCTTAGGGGCGGGTGAGGCCGATACGCAGTATTTT	CASSLGAGEADTQYF
hyperexpanded	TRBD2	TRBV6-1	TRBJ2-1	TGTGCCAGCAGGCTAGCGGTGTGGAGTGAGCAGTTCTTC	CASRLAVWSEQFF
-	-	TRBV7-8	TRBJ2-1	TGTGCCAGCAGCTTTTCGGGTCGGGTGAGCTCCTACAATGAGCAGTTCTTC	CASSFSGRVSSYNEQFF
-	TRBD2	TRBV6-8	TRBJ2-3	TGTGCCAGCAGTGTCTATAGCGGGGATACGCAGTATTTT	CASSVYSGDTQYF
-	-	TRBV4-3	TRBJ2-1	TGCGCCAGCAGCCATCTGGATATGGGGTTCGCCTACAATGAGCAGTTCTTC	CASSHLDMGFAYNEQFF
-	-	TRBV7-7	TRBJ2-1	TGTGCTAGCAGCCCGCAGTCCCACAATGAGCAGTTCTTC	CASSPQSHNEQFF
once	TRBD2	TRBV6-1	TRBJ2-5	TGTGCCAGCAGTGACGGCGGGAGCGACGAGACCCAGTACTTC	CASSDGGSDETQYF
once	-	TRBV4-1	TRBJ2-1	TGCGCCAGCAGCCAAGACGGGGTGGCCTTC	CASSQDGVAF
few	TRBD2	TRBV6-6	TRBJ2-1	TGTGCCAGCAGGTCCGGGACTAACTACGAGCAGTTCTTC	CASRSGTNYEQFF
-	-	TRBV6-1	TRBJ2-5	TGTGCCAGCAGTGAAGGAAGGGAAGAGACCCAGTACTTC	CASSEGREETQYF
-	TRBD2	TRBV6-1	TRBJ2-1	TGTGCCAGCAGGTATGGACTAGCGGGAGTCAATGAGCAGTTCTTC	CASRYGLAGVNEQFF
medium-sized	-	TRBV27	TRBJ1-2	TGTGCCAGCAGTTTATCGTGGCAGGCAGGCGGCTACACCTTC	CASSLSWQAGGYTF
-	-	TRBV6-6	TRBJ2-7	TGTGCCAGCAGTGGGTGGGGGAACGAGCAGTACTTC	CASSGWGNEQYF
once	-	TRBV10-2	TRBJ1-1	TGCGCCAGCAGTGAGAATACGGAGAACACTGAAGCTTTCTTT	CASSENTENTEAFF
-	-	TRBV12-5	TRBJ2-1	TGTGCTAGTGGTTTGTGGGGGCTTGAGCAGTTCTTC	CASGLWGLEQFF
medium-sized	TRBD2	TRBV7-2	TRBJ2-7	TGTGCCAGCAGCTTGACTAGCGTCACCTACGAGCAGTACTTC	CASSLTSVTYEQYF
-	TRBD2	TRBV6-1	TRBJ2-7	TGTGCCAGCAGTGGTCCGGGACTAGAGTGGGGACTACCTTACAATGAGCAGTACTTC	CASSGPGLEWGLPYNEQYF
-	TRBD2	TRBV7-4	TRBJ2-1	TGTGCCAGCAGCTTAGTCGGTAGCGGGAGGGCCGTAAATGAGCAGTTCTTC	CASSLVGSGRAVNEQFF
-	TRBD2	TRBV6-1	TRBJ2-7	TGTGCCAGCAGTGAAGCGGTCGGACTAGCTTCCTACGAGCAGTACTTC	CASSEAVGLASYEQYF
-	-	TRBV6-8	TRBJ2-1	TGTGCCAGCTCCGGGACCCGACAGTACAATGAGCAGTTCTTC	CASSGTRQYNEQFF
medium-sized	-	TRBV7-2	TRBJ2-3	TGTGCCAGCAGCTTATTAGCGCGGCCTGGCACAGATACGCAGTATTTT	CASSLLARPGTDTQYF
many	-	TRBV6-1	TRBJ2-3	TGTGCCAGCAGTGACCTCCTGGGATCTAGCACAGATACGCAGTATTTT	CASSDLLGSSTDTQYF
-	TRBD2	TRBV6-1	TRBJ2-2	TGTGCAAGAAAGTCGGGTAGCGGGGTGTTTCGGGGGGAGCTGTTTTTT	CARKSGSGVFRGELFF
-	-	TRBV4-1	TRBJ1-2	TGCGCCAGCAGCCCGATATGGCGTAGGGTTGAAGGCTACACCTTC	CASSPIWRRVEGYTF
-	TRBD1	TRBV11-1	TRBJ2-1	TGTGCCAGCAGCACAAGGGACAGGGGAAATGAGCAGTTCTTC	CASSTRDRGNEQFF
-	-	TRBV10-2	TRBJ1-1	TGCGCCAGCAGTGCCGATAAGAACACTGAAGCTTTCTTT	CASSADKNTEAFF
medium-sized	TRBD1	TRBV6-2/TRBV6-3	TRBJ2-5	TGTGCCAGCAGTTACGCCTTCGACAGGGTGACGAAGACCCAGTACTTC	CASSYAFDRVTKTQYF
-	-	TRBV6-1	TRBJ2-1	TGTGCCAGCGCGATCGGCTCCTACAATGAGCAGTTCTTC	CASAIGSYNEQFF
few	TRBD2	TRBV6-5	TRBJ2-2	TGTGCCAGCAGTTACACCTCCGGGACTAGGGCCGTCACCGGGGAGCTGTTTTTT	CASSYTSGTRAVTGELFF
medium-sized	-	TRBV7-6	TRBJ2-3	TGTGCCAGCAGCTCACGGCCAGATACGCAGTATTTT	CASSSRPDTQYF
-	TRBD2	TRBV13	TRBJ2-5	TGTGCCAGCAGCTTTCGACTAGCGGGAGCCGAGACCCAGTACTTC	CASSFRLAGAETQYF
-	TRBD1	TRBV6-6	TRBJ2-2	TGTGCCAGCAGTTACGACAGGGCCACCGGGGAGCTGTTTTTT	CASSYDRATGELFF
-	-	TRBV24-1	TRBJ2-1	TGTGCCACCAGCCCCGGCGGGGTGTTCAGTGAGCAGTTCTTC	CATSPGGVFSEQFF
-	-	TRBV5-1	TRBJ2-6	TGCGCCAGCAGCCCCTGGGCGTCCAGCTCTGGGGCCAACGTCCTGACTTTC	CASSPWASSSGANVLTF
-	-	TRBV6-1	TRBJ1-1	TGTGCCAGCACCGAAGCACGGGGACGGAGTCCTTTCTTT	CASTEARGRSPFF
many	-	TRBV10-2	TRBJ2-7	TGCGCCAGCAGGGAGCCTAACGGACTGGCCGATACTGGGCTCATGGGCGAGCAGTACTTC	CASREPNGLADTGLMGEQYF
-	-	TRBV6-1	TRBJ2-3	TGTGCCAGCAGTGAATTATCGCCCGGGACGTTAACAGATACGCAGTATTTT	CASSELSPGTLTDTQYF
-	-	TRBV7-2	TRBJ1-1	TGTGCCAGCAGCTTAGGATCGGTGGAAGCTTTCTTT	CASSLGSVEAFF
-	TRBD2	TRBV6-6	TRBJ2-1	TGTGCCACGGGGAGGGGGGGCTGGACTAGCGAATACAATGAGCAGTTCTTC	CATGRGGWTSEYNEQFF
-	-	TRBV6-1	TRBJ1-5	TGTGCCAGCAGTGACGACTTCAATCAGCCCCAGCATTTT	CASSDDFNQPQHF
-	TRBD2	TRBV6-1	TRBJ2-7	TGTGCCAGTCGGGGACTAGCGGTTGGGGGATCCTACGAGCAGTACTTC	CASRGLAVGGSYEQYF
-	-	TRBV5-1	TRBJ2-7	TGCGCCAGCAGCTTAGATCCGGGACGCTACAATGAGCAGTACTTC	CASSLDPGRYNEQYF
-	-	TRBV11-2	TRBJ1-4	TGTGCCAGCAGCTTAGTTGGGGAAAAACTGTTTTTT	CASSLVGEKLFF
-	TRBD1	TRBV12-3/TRBV12-4	TRBJ1-5	TGTGCCAGCGTCCCTGTAAACAGGGACAGGTCGGGTGTTGGGCAGCCCCAGCATTTT	CASVPVNRDRSGVGQPQHF
medium-sized	TRBD2	TRBV6-1	TRBJ2-1	TGTGCCAGCAGTGGTCCGGGACTAGAGTGGGGACTACCTTACAATGAGCAGTTCTTC	CASSGPGLEWGLPYNEQFF
medium-sized	TRBD1	TRBV5-4	TRBJ2-7	TGTGCCAGCAGCTCCCGGACAGGGCTGGGTGAGCAGTACTTC	CASSSRTGLGEQYF
many	-	TRBV6-1	TRBJ1-3	TGTGCCAGCAGCGAACTTACAGGGATGGCCGGTGGAAACACCATATATTTT	CASSELTGMAGGNTIYF
-	TRBD1	TRBV12-3/TRBV12-4	TRBJ1-2	TGTGCCAGCAGTCCGGGACAGAACTATGGCTACACCTTC	CASSPGQNYGYTF
few	-	TRBV12-3/TRBV12-4	TRBJ2-1	TGTGCCAGCAGTTTAAACGGCCGAGGCAGTGAGCAGTTCTTC	CASSLNGRGSEQFF
few	-	TRBV7-8	TRBJ2-1	TGTGCCAGCTTAGATGGTGTGAATGAGCAGTTCTTC	CASLDGVNEQFF
-	-	TRBV5-1	TRBJ1-2	TGCGCCAGCAGCTTGGATCTTTCCTTGGGCTATGGCTACACCTTC	CASSLDLSLGYGYTF
few	-	TRBV6-1	TRBJ2-7	TGTGCCAGCAGGTCCGGGACACGCTCCGAGCAGTACTTC	CASRSGTRSEQYF
-	-	TRBV6-6	TRBJ1-6	TGTGCCAGCAGTTACTCCGAAAGGGATCCCTATAATTCACCCCTCCACTTT	CASSYSERDPYNSPLHF
medium-sized	TRBD1	TRBV6-1	TRBJ2-7	TGTGCCAGAATCGGACAGGCCAACGAGCAGTACTTC	CARIGQANEQYF
few	TRBD2	TRBV6-1	TRBJ2-1	TGTGCCAGCAGTGCCGGGACTAGCGGGCTCTTCAATGAGCAGTTCTTC	CASSAGTSGLFNEQFF
few	-	TRBV11-2	TRBJ2-1	TGTGCCAGCAGCTTGGCGGCGCGGACGAGCTCCTACAATGAGCAGTTCTTC	CASSLAARTSSYNEQFF
-	-	TRBV10-2	TRBJ2-3	TGCGCCAGCAGTGTCGAGGCTCTCGGGACAGATACGCAGTATTTT	CASSVEALGTDTQYF
-	TRBD1	TRBV28	TRBJ2-5	TGTGCCAGCAGTCCGGGACAGCCACAGAATGAGCAGTACTTC	CASSPGQPQNEQYF